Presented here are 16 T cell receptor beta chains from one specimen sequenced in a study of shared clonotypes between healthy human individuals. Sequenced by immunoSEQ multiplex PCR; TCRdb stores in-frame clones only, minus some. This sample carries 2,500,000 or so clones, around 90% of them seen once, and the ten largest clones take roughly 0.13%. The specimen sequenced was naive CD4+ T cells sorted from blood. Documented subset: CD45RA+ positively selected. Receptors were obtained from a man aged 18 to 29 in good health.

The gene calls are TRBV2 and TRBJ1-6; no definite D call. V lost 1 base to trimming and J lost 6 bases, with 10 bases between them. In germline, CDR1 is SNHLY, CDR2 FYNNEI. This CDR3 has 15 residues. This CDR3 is CASSEVVNTNSPLHF. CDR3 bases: TGTGCCAGCAGTGAAGTGGTCAACACTAATTCACCCCTCCACTTT.

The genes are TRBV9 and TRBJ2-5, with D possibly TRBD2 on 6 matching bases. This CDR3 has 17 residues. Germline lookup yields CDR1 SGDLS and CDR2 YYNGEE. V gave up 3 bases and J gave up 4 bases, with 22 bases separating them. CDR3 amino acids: CASSAGVGGTDRETQYF. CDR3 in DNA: TGTGCCAGCAGCGCCGGGGTAGGAGGGACGGATCGAGAGACCCAGTACTTC. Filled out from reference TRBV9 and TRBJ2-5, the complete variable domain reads DSGVTQTPKHLITATGQRVTLRCSPRSGDLSVYWYQQSLDQGLQFLIQYYNGEERAKGNILERFSAQQFPDLHSELNLSSLELGDSALYFCASSAGVGGTDRETQYFGPGTRLLVL.

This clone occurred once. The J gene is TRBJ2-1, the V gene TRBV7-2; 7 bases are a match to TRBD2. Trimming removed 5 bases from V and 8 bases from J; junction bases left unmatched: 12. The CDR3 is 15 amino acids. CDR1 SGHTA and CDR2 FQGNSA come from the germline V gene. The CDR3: CASSLGSGTGDEQFF. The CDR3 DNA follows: TGTGCCAGCAGCCTCGGGAGCGGGACGGGAGATGAGCAGTTCTTC.

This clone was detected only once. CDR3 in amino acids: CASSLSYSYEQYF. In DNA, the CDR3 is TGTGCCAGCAGCTTATCTTACTCCTACGAGCAGTACTTC. J is TRBJ2-7 and V is TRBV7-2; D ambiguous. The ends were cut back, 2 bases at V and 0 bases at J, with 5 bases in the middle. Germline CDR1 and CDR2: SGHTA and FQGNSA. The CDR3 loop spans 13 amino acids. The full variable domain, completed using reference TRBV7-2 and TRBJ2-7, is GAGVSQSPSNKVTEKGKDVELRCDPISGHTALYWYRQSLGQGLEFLIYFQGNSAPDKSGLPSDRFSAERTGGSVSTLTIQRTQQEDSAVYLCASSLSYSYEQYFGPGTRLTVT.

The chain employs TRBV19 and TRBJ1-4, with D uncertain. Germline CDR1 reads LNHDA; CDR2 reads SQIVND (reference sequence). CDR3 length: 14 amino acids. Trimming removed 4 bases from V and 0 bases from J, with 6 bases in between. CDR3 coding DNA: TGTGCCAGTAGTAGGGGTACAACTAATGAAAAACTGTTTTTT. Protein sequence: CASSRGTTNEKLFF.

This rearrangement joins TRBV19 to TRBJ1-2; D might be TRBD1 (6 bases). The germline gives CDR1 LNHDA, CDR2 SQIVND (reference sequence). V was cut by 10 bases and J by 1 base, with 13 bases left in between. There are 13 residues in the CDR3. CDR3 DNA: TGTGCCACCAGACCGGACAGTAACTATGGCTACACCTTC. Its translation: CATRPDSNYGYTF.

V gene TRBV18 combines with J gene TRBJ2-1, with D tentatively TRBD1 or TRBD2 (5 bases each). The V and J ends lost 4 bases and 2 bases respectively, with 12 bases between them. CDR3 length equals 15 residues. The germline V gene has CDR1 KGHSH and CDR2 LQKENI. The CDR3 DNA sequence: TGTGCCAGCTCACGGGGGAAGACAGCCTACAATGAGCAGTTCTTC. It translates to CASSRGKTAYNEQFF.

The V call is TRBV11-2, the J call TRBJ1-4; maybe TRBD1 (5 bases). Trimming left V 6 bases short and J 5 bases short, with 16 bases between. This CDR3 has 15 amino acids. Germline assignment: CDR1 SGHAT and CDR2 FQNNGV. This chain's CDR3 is CASRDPGRTNEKLFF. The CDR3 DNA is TGTGCCAGCAGGGATCCGGGACGGACGAATGAAAAACTGTTTTTT.

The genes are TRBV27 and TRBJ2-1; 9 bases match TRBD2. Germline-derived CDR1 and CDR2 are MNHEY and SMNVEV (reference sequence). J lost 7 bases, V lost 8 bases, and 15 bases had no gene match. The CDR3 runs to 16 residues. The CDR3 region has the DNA TGTGCCAGCGGGGAGCGCGGGACTAGCAGTTGGAATGAGCAGTTCTTC. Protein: CASGERGTSSWNEQFF.

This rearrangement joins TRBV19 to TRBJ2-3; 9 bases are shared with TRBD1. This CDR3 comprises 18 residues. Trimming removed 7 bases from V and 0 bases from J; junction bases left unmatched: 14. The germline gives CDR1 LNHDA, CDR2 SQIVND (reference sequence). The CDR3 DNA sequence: TGTGCCAGTACTCCGGGACAGGGTCGCGGTATCAGCACAGATACGCAGTATTTT. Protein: CASTPGQGRGISTDTQYF.

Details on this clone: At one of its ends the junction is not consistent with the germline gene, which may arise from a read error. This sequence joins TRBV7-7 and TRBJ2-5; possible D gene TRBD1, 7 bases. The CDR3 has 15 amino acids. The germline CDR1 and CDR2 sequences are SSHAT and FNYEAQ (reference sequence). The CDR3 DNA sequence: TGTGCTAGCAGCCCCCGCTCAGGGGGGCAAGAGACCCAGTACTTC. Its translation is CASSPRSGGQETQYF.

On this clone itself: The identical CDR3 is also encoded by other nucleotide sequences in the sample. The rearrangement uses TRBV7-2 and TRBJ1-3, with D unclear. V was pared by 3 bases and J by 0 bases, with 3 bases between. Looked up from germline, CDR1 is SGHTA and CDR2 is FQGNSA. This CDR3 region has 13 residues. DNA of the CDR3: TGTGCCAGCAGCTTCGGCTCTGGAAACACCATATATTTT. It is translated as CASSFGSGNTIYF. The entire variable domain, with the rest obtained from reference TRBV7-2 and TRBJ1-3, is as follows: GAGVSQSPSNKVTEKGKDVELRCDPISGHTALYWYRQSLGQGLEFLIYFQGNSAPDKSGLPSDRFSAERTGGSVSTLTIQRTQQEDSAVYLCASSFGSGNTIYFGEGSWLTVV.

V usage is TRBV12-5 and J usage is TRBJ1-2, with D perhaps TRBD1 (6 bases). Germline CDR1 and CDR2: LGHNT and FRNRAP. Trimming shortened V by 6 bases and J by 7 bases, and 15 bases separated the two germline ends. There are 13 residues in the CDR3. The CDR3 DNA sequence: TGTGCTAGTGGACAGGGAAATTTGGGTGGCTACACCTTC. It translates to CASGQGNLGGYTF.

DNA for the CDR3: TGTGCCAGCAGCTCCGGACACATCCAAGATACGCAGTATTTT. Translating it yields CASSSGHIQDTQYF. The rearrangement uses TRBV5-4 and TRBJ2-3, with D perhaps TRBD1 (5 bases). The V end was cut by 3 bases, the J end by 5 bases, with 13 bases between. Per germline, CDR1 SGHNT and CDR2 YYREEE (reference sequence). The CDR3 consists of 14 residues.

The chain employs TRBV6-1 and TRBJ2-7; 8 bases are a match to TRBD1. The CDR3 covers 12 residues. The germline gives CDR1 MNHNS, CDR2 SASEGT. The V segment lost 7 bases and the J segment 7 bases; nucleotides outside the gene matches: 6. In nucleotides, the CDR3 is TGTGCCAGCACCTTCACAGGGGGAGAGCAGTACTTC. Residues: CASTFTGGEQYF.

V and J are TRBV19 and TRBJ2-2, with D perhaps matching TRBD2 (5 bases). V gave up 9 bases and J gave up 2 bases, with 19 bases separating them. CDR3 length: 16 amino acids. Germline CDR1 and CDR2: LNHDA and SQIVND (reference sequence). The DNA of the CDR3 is TGTGCCAGCCTTCGTAGAGGGTCTCTTAACACCGGGGAGCTGTTTTTT. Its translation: CASLRRGSLNTGELFF.